This TCR beta chain emerged from a study of technical replicates of blood from several donors. The assay was immunoSEQ multiplex PCR, and TCRdb's table has in-frame clones only and misses some. The sample yields nearly 80,000 clones, approximately 93% seen once. The CDR3 loop spans 13 amino acids. The germline CDR1 and CDR2 sequences are SEHNR and FQNEAQ (reference sequence). Trimming took 1 base from V and 5 from J, leaving 8 bases between them. This receptor was taken from a human donor in good health. The specimen was T cells isolated from PBMCs. V is TRBV7-9 and J is TRBJ1-2; D is undetermined. This chain's CDR3 is CASSLEALYGYTF. For the CDR3, the DNA is TGTGCCAGCAGCTTAGAAGCCCTTTATGGCTACACCTTC.